Following are 16 T cell receptor beta chains from one sample sequenced in a study of spatial heterogeneity in lung cancer. TCRdb processed the 5' RACE reads anew with MiXCR; each CDR3 protein has one entry. The table has some 83,000 distinct CDR3 sequences, under 8.5% seen once. Time point meaning: sample taken at primary tumor resection. The sequences come from PBMCs, collected at surgery. The receptors shown here come from a male donor with early-stage non-small cell lung cancer.

Ten or more counts support this clonotype. The chain couples TRBV4-1 to TRBJ2-5, with TRBD1 matching over 7 bases. Germline values: CDR1 MGHRA, CDR2 YSYEKL. The V and J ends lost 4 bases and 2 bases, in that order; junction bases with no gene match: 7. This CDR3 is built from 15 residues. The CDR3 reads CASSRFWGQQETQYF. CDR3 nucleotide sequence: TGCGCCAGCAGCCGATTTTGGGGACAGCAAGAGACCCAGTACTTC.

This clonotype appeared a few times. V is TRBV12-3 or TRBV12-4 and J is TRBJ2-5; 9 positions match TRBD1. V lost 0 bases, J lost 3 bases, and 5 bases stayed unmatched. This CDR3 has 16 residues. The CDR3: CASSLASGTGKETQYF. For the CDR3, the DNA is TGTGCCAGCAGTTTAGCGTCAGGGACAGGGAAAGAGACCCAGTACTTC.

J is TRBJ2-1 and V is TRBV6-1; no definite D call. Looked up from germline, CDR1 is MNHNS and CDR2 is SASEGT. The CDR3 sequence is 14 residues long. Trimming removed 7 bases at V and 1 base at J, with 11 bases between. The CDR3 DNA reads as TGTGCCAGCACGCCGACCCTGTCCTACAATGAGCAGTTCTTC. Translation gives CASTPTLSYNEQFF.

This clonotype was found many times. The V and J genes are TRBV5-1 and TRBJ2-5; no reliable D call. The germline V gene encodes CDR1 SGHRS and CDR2 YFSETQ. The CDR3 loop spans 14 amino acids. The V end lost 0 bases, the J end lost 1 base, and 7 bases lay between the germline ends. CDR3 bases: TGCGCCAGCAGCTTGGCCACCGGCCAAGAGACCCAGTACTTC. It encodes CASSLATGQETQYF.

The sample holds a few counts of this clonotype. The V gene is TRBV10-1, the J gene TRBJ2-2; D is uncertain. Trimming left V 4 bases short and J 6 bases short, with 9 bases between. The CDR3 consists of 13 residues. The V gene's germline CDR1 is WNHNN and CDR2 SYGVQD (reference sequence). In DNA form, the CDR3 reads TGCGCCAGCAGTGGGCTCCTGGCCGGGGAGCTGTTTTTT. This gives the protein CASSGLLAGELFF.

Points on this clonotype: A much more abundant neighbour one base away suggests this may be a read error. The V call is TRBV6-5, the J call TRBJ2-7; 9 bases agree with TRBD1. Germline V gene data show CDR1 as MNHEY and CDR2 as SVGAGI. CDR3 size: 15 residues. V shed 6 bases, J shed 3 bases, and the junction held 9 bases outside the gene matches. The CDR3 DNA follows: TGTGCCAGCAGCCCCATGGGACAGGGTCTCTACGAGCAGTACTTC. Translated, it gives CASSPMGQGLYEQYF.

The chain uses TRBV11-2 and TRBJ2-1; TRBD2 matches at 13 bases. The length of the CDR3 is 12 residues. V shed 8 bases and J 10 bases; nucleotides not matched to a gene: 2. Per germline, CDR1 SGHAT and CDR2 FQNNGV. This CDR3 reads CASGLAGVEQFF. The CDR3 bases are TGTGCCAGCGGACTAGCGGGAGTGGAGCAGTTCTTC.

This clonotype was found many times. This sequence joins TRBV5-1 and TRBJ2-3; 10 bases agree with TRBD2. The CDR3 length is 15 residues. CDR1 is SGHRS, CDR2 YFSETQ, per germline. Trimming removed 5 bases from V and 0 bases from J; junction bases left unmatched: 3. The DNA of the CDR3 is TGCGCCAGCAGAACTAGCGGGACTAGCACAGATACGCAGTATTTT. Its translation is CASRTSGTSTDTQYF.

This clonotype appeared many times. The chain combines TRBV29-1 with TRBJ2-3; no firm D call. Germline loops: CDR1 SQVTM, CDR2 ANQGSEA. The CDR3 is 15 amino acids. Trimming stripped 4 bases from V and 6 bases from J, with 20 bases between. The CDR3 nucleotides are TGCAGCGTTGGTGGCTTTCGTCCTTTGATGGATACGCAGTATTTT. Translation gives CSVGGFRPLMDTQYF.

Many counts were recorded for this clonotype. V is TRBV10-3 and J is TRBJ2-1; D possibly matches TRBD1 or TRBD2 (5 bases each). Trimming shortened V by 6 bases and J by 8 bases, and 17 bases separated the two germline ends. CDR3 length equals 14 residues. From germline, CDR1 is ENHRY and CDR2 SYGVKD. The CDR3 here is CAIRNPGTPDEQFF. The CDR3 region has the DNA TGTGCCATCAGGAATCCCGGGACGCCAGATGAGCAGTTCTTC.

Details on this clonotype: The junction departs from the called germline gene at one end, perhaps through a read error. J is TRBJ1-1 and V is TRBV20-1; D unclear. From germline, CDR1 is DFQATT and CDR2 SNEGSKA (reference sequence). This CDR3 region has 13 residues. The CDR3 DNA follows: TGCAGAGCTAGCGACGGGATGAACACTGAAGCTTTCTTT. Amino acid sequence: CRASDGMNTEAFF.

This clonotype has a count of ten or more. The rearrangement links TRBV7-9 to TRBJ2-3; 10 bases map to TRBD2. Looked up from germline, CDR1 is SEHNR and CDR2 is FQNEAQ (reference sequence). The CDR3 contains 14 residues. The ends lost 8 bases at V and 4 bases at J; junction bases unmatched: 6. CDR3 protein: CASGLAGVSDTQYF. The CDR3 coding sequence is TGTGCCAGCGGGCTAGCGGGAGTTTCAGATACGCAGTATTTT.

This chain links TRBV7-8 with TRBJ1-2; unclear D gene. The CDR3 covers 14 residues. The V and J ends lost 4 bases and 3 bases respectively, with 12 bases between them. CDR1 and CDR2 (germline): SGHVS, FQNEAQ. As DNA, the CDR3 is TGTGCCAGCAGCTCCCCCCCCAAGGACTATGGCTACACCTTC. Translating it yields CASSSPPKDYGYTF.

The chain employs TRBV18 and TRBJ1-5; possibly TRBD1 for D (6 bases). Germline-derived CDR1 and CDR2 are KGHSH and LQKENI. This CDR3 has 15 amino acids. V lost 2 bases to trimming and J lost 6 bases, with 14 bases between them. CDR3 amino acids: CASSPIQGTGQPQHF. The CDR3 bases are TGTGCCAGCTCACCAATACAGGGTACGGGTCAGCCCCAGCATTTT.

In this sample, this clonotype turned up many times. V is TRBV6-1 and J is TRBJ2-3; the match to TRBD1 covers 7 bases. The CDR3 totals 14 residues. The trim removed 6 bases at V and 1 base at J, leaving 4 bases unmatched. Germline V gene sequence: CDR1 MNHNS, CDR2 SASEGT. Written as DNA, the CDR3 is TGTGCCAGCAGAGACAGGGTTGGCACAGATACGCAGTATTTT. This gives the protein CASRDRVGTDTQYF.

This clonotype was counted only a few times. The V gene is TRBV20-1, the J gene TRBJ2-1; TRBD2 is a possible D gene (6 bases). Looked up from germline, CDR1 is DFQATT and CDR2 is SNEGSKA (reference sequence). This CDR3 spans 16 amino acids. V lost 0 bases, J lost 6 bases, and 18 bases lay in between. CDR3 protein: CSARDPTRGTGNEQFF. CDR3 in DNA: TGCAGTGCTAGAGATCCCACTAGAGGGACTGGCAATGAGCAGTTCTTC.